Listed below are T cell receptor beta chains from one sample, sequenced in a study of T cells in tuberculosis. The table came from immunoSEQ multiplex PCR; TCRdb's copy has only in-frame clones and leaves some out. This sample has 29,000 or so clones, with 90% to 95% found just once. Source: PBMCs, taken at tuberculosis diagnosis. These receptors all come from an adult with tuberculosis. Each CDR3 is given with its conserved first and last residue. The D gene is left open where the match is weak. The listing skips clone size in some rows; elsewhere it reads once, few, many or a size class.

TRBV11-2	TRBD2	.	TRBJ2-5	TGTGCCAGCAGCTTAGCGACTAGCGGGAGATGGGGGGAGACCCAGTACTTC	CASSLATSGRWGETQYF
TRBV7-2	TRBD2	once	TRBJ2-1	TGTGCCAGCAGCTTAACTAGCGCAAACCGGGATGAGCAGTTCTTC	CASSLTSANRDEQFF
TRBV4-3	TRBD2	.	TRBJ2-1	TGCGCCAGCAGCCAAGAGGGACTAGCTAGTGAGCAGTTCTTC	CASSQEGLASEQFF
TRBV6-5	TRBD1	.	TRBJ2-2	TGTGCCACCCAGGGGGCGAACACCAGGGAGCTGTTTTTT	CATQGANTRELFF
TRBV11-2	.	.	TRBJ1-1	TGTGCCAGCAGCTACACTGGGAGGGGGAACACTGAAGCTTTCTTT	CASSYTGRGNTEAFF
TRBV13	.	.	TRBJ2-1	TGTGCCAGCAAACTAACTATGCCCTCCTACAATGAGCAGTTCTTC	CASKLTMPSYNEQFF
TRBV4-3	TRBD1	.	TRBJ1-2	TGCGCCAGCAGCCAGGACAATTCCGGGACAGGGATAGTAGGGGATGGCTACACCTTC	CASSQDNSGTGIVGDGYTF
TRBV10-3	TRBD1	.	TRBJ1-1	TGTGCCATCAGTGGGACAGGGGTAGTTGGGAACACTGAAGCTTTCTTT	CAISGTGVVGNTEAFF
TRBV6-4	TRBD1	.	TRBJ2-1	TGTGCCAGCAGTGACTGGGCGGGACAGGGGGCATATGAGCAGTTCTTC	CASSDWAGQGAYEQFF
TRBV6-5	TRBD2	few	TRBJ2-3	TGTGCCAGCAGCATAACGGGACTAGCTACAGATACGCAGTATTTT	CASSITGLATDTQYF
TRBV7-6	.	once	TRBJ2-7	TGTGCCAGCACCTCCTTAGGGGGGGCCAAGCACGGGCAGTACTTC	CASTSLGGAKHGQYF
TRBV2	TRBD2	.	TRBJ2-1	TGTGCCAGCAGTGCGGGCGGGAGGTCCTACAATGAGCAGTTCTTC	CASSAGGRSYNEQFF
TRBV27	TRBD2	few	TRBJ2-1	TGTGCCAGCAGGGCGGGAGCTCCGGTGAATGAGCAGTTCTTC	CASRAGAPVNEQFF
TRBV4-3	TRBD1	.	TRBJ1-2	TGCGCCAGCAGCCACTCTCTGGGACAGCGCTATGGCTACACCTTC	CASSHSLGQRYGYTF